A selection of T cell receptor beta chains follows, all from one sample in a study of blood T cell repertoires in COVID-19. Only in-frame clones appear in the TCRdb table, and some are missing; sequencing was by immunoSEQ multiplex PCR. Of more than 250,000 clones in the sample, around 84% were seen once. The sample was PBMCs or T cells enriched from blood (not recorded which). The receptors were gathered from a woman younger than 30 who had recovered from COVID-19. Each CDR3 is given with its conserved first and last residue. D genes are given only for firm matches.

V: TRBV9; D: .; J: TRBJ1-5; CDR3: CASSPGTGPSNQPQHF
V: TRBV12-3/TRBV12-4; D: .; J: TRBJ2-2; CDR3: CASSFIRGELFF
V: TRBV18; D: TRBD1; J: TRBJ1-1; CDR3: CASSPGTGGARASEAFF
V: TRBV6-1; D: .; J: TRBJ2-4; CDR3: CASSELGGGLAKNIQYF
V: TRBV2; D: TRBD1; J: TRBJ1-4; CDR3: CASSLTGGTNEKLFF
V: TRBV19; D: TRBD1; J: TRBJ2-1; CDR3: CASRKGTVGDNEQFF
V: TRBV7-9; D: TRBD2; J: TRBJ2-5; CDR3: CASSFSGGGLETQYF
V: TRBV5-1; D: TRBD1; J: TRBJ1-2; CDR3: CASSAGDRPSYGYTF
V: TRBV5-6; D: .; J: TRBJ1-1; CDR3: CASSLVQDSQVNTEAFF
V: TRBV5-1; D: .; J: TRBJ1-5; CDR3: CASSLDGVDIDNQPQHF
V: TRBV29-1; D: .; J: TRBJ1-2; CDR3: CSAYQVRYGYTF
V: TRBV28; D: .; J: TRBJ1-1; CDR3: CASSRTAEAFF
V: TRBV7-3; D: .; J: TRBJ1-4; CDR3: CASSRGEGEKLFF
V: TRBV19; D: TRBD1; J: TRBJ1-1; CDR3: CASNTVPGTGTEAFF
V: TRBV6-6; D: .; J: TRBJ2-1; CDR3: CASTLTMHGGAEQFF
V: TRBV5-4; D: .; J: TRBJ1-1; CDR3: CASSFQGTNTEAFF
V: TRBV5-1; D: TRBD1; J: TRBJ1-3; CDR3: CASSLYGTGTGNTIYF
V: TRBV11-2; D: .; J: TRBJ1-2; CDR3: CASSSSGFDGYTF
V: TRBV3-1/TRBV3-2; D: .; J: TRBJ1-1; CDR3: CASSRPQGKAFF
V: TRBV19; D: .; J: TRBJ1-1; CDR3: CASTEYGGAPSEAFF
V: TRBV7-9; D: .; J: TRBJ1-2; CDR3: CASSGWTGNYGYTF
V: TRBV9; D: TRBD2; J: TRBJ2-7; CDR3: CASSAGLAGSYEQYF